This is a list of T cell receptor beta chains from one sample in a study of T cell repertoires in cytomegalovirus infection. In TCRdb, the reads were re-called with MiXCR into one record per CDR3 protein. In the table there are roughly 100,000 distinct CDR3 sequences, more than 15% of which are singletons. Specimen: PBMCs. The receptor source for this set is a human donor in good health (CMV status not recorded). Some clones in this sample may be carry-over from other donors' samples. Both conserved end residues are part of each CDR3.

V gene: TRBV6-2/TRBV6-3; J gene: TRBJ1-3; CDR3 length: 17; CDR3 protein: CASSYSMDISSGNTIYF
V gene: TRBV2; J gene: TRBJ2-3; CDR3 length: 16; CDR3 protein: CASPNSLAGGTDTQYF
V gene: TRBV20-1; J gene: TRBJ2-1; CDR3 length: 15; CDR3 protein: CSASYGTGIVYEQFF
V gene: TRBV6-6; J gene: TRBJ1-1; CDR3 length: 11; CDR3 protein: CASGPNTEAFF
V gene: TRBV4-3; J gene: TRBJ1-1; CDR3 length: 17; CDR3 protein: CASSQAVHPTRDTEAFF
V gene: TRBV7-2; J gene: TRBJ2-5; CDR3 length: 15; CDR3 protein: CASSNPRVGIETQYF
V gene: TRBV28; J gene: TRBJ1-1; CDR3 length: 10; CDR3 protein: CASSYREAFF
V gene: TRBV7-2; J gene: TRBJ2-1; CDR3 length: 13; CDR3 protein: CASSFMRDNEQFF
V gene: TRBV20-1; J gene: TRBJ2-1; CDR3 length: 13; CDR3 protein: CSAFRGSYNEQFF
V gene: TRBV24-1; J gene: TRBJ1-2; CDR3 length: 11; CDR3 protein: CATGEGSGYTF
V gene: TRBV6-2/TRBV6-3; J gene: TRBJ2-4; CDR3 length: 13; CDR3 protein: CASREGGSDIQYF
V gene: TRBV19; J gene: TRBJ2-7; CDR3 length: 16; CDR3 protein: CASSMVKGGGSYEQYF
V gene: TRBV12-3/TRBV12-4; J gene: TRBJ1-1; CDR3 length: 17; CDR3 protein: CASRGLGQGTMNTEAFF
V gene: TRBV6-6; J gene: TRBJ2-5; CDR3 length: 16; CDR3 protein: CASSYSNRRSLSTQYF
V gene: TRBV7-3; J gene: TRBJ2-1; CDR3 length: 16; CDR3 protein: CASNVVGTYQYNEQFF
V gene: TRBV29-1; J gene: TRBJ1-2; CDR3 length: 11; CDR3 protein: CSVVDGDGYTF
V gene: TRBV2; J gene: TRBJ1-4; CDR3 length: 14; CDR3 protein: CASRQNLHNEKLFF
V gene: TRBV7-2; J gene: TRBJ2-2; CDR3 length: 12; CDR3 protein: CASKTSRVELFF
V gene: TRBV20-1; J gene: TRBJ1-1; CDR3 length: 12; CDR3 protein: CSAPEPRQEAFF
V gene: TRBV12-3/TRBV12-4; J gene: TRBJ2-5; CDR3 length: 14; CDR3 protein: CASSSGGLQETQYF
V gene: TRBV7-6; J gene: TRBJ2-1; CDR3 length: 13; CDR3 protein: CASSLGQGIAEFF
V gene: TRBV7-9; J gene: TRBJ2-1; CDR3 length: 14; CDR3 protein: CASSPHSGKNEQFF
V gene: TRBV19; J gene: TRBJ1-2; CDR3 length: 13; CDR3 protein: CASSKGGGERTTF
V gene: TRBV6-2/TRBV6-3; J gene: TRBJ2-3; CDR3 length: 17; CDR3 protein: CASSYSGTDSMKDTQYF
V gene: TRBV20-1; J gene: TRBJ2-1; CDR3 length: 13; CDR3 protein: CSVAAGSYNEQFF
V gene: TRBV20-1; J gene: TRBJ2-3; CDR3 length: 16; CDR3 protein: CSARDPGTDGTDTQYF
V gene: TRBV7-2; J gene: TRBJ2-7; CDR3 length: 14; CDR3 protein: CASSLNRGPYEQYF
V gene: TRBV30; J gene: TRBJ1-2; CDR3 length: 14; CDR3 protein: CAWSVKDRNYGYTF
V gene: TRBV4-2; J gene: TRBJ2-1; CDR3 length: 16; CDR3 protein: CASSQDGRGQPNEQFF
V gene: TRBV7-3; J gene: TRBJ1-6; CDR3 length: 14; CDR3 protein: CASSPNGQGEPLHF
V gene: TRBV12-3/TRBV12-4; J gene: TRBJ2-1; CDR3 length: 13; CDR3 protein: CASSPPSGKGWFF
V gene: TRBV12-3/TRBV12-4; J gene: TRBJ2-5; CDR3 length: 13; CDR3 protein: CASSLTEQETQYF
V gene: TRBV28; J gene: TRBJ1-3; CDR3 length: 15; CDR3 protein: CASSPPRAPGNTIYF
V gene: TRBV12-3/TRBV12-4; J gene: TRBJ2-1; CDR3 length: 15; CDR3 protein: CASSPSGRFYNEQFF
V gene: TRBV7-2; J gene: TRBJ1-1; CDR3 length: 13; CDR3 protein: CASSLMPVGEAFF
V gene: TRBV7-2; J gene: TRBJ2-4; CDR3 length: 14; CDR3 protein: CASSYGLAKNIQYF
V gene: TRBV7-6; J gene: TRBJ2-1; CDR3 length: 13; CDR3 protein: CASSSYSGAGQFF
V gene: TRBV19; J gene: TRBJ2-5; CDR3 length: 15; CDR3 protein: CASSSGLPVPETQYF
V gene: TRBV7-8; J gene: TRBJ1-2; CDR3 length: 13; CDR3 protein: CASSLKGLDGYTF
V gene: TRBV7-2; J gene: TRBJ2-1; CDR3 length: 16; CDR3 protein: CASSPRNRDSGNEQFF
V gene: TRBV2; J gene: TRBJ2-4; CDR3 length: 16; CDR3 protein: CASSLQGVLAKNIQYF
V gene: TRBV30; J gene: TRBJ1-1; CDR3 length: 13; CDR3 protein: CAWSVSPNTEAFF
V gene: TRBV6-6; J gene: TRBJ1-4; CDR3 length: 11; CDR3 protein: CASSPGIQLFF
V gene: TRBV2; J gene: TRBJ2-7; CDR3 length: 12; CDR3 protein: CASTVGPGEQYF
V gene: TRBV6-2/TRBV6-3; J gene: TRBJ1-1; CDR3 length: 14; CDR3 protein: CASSYYNFRGEAFF
V gene: TRBV7-9; J gene: TRBJ2-1; CDR3 length: 16; CDR3 protein: CASSATGFGSYNEQFF
V gene: TRBV29-1; J gene: TRBJ1-2; CDR3 length: 10; CDR3 protein: CSVGRQGYTF
V gene: TRBV9; J gene: TRBJ1-3; CDR3 length: 19; CDR3 protein: CASSVYGTGDPLSGNTIYF
V gene: TRBV7-6; J gene: TRBJ2-3; CDR3 length: 15; CDR3 protein: CASSVGQVVTDTQYF
V gene: TRBV2; J gene: TRBJ1-2; CDR3 length: 13; CDR3 protein: CASSEGGNSGYTF
V gene: TRBV7-2; J gene: TRBJ1-6; CDR3 length: 17; CDR3 protein: CASSSTAPSSYNSPLHF
V gene: TRBV7-9; J gene: TRBJ2-7; CDR3 length: 14; CDR3 protein: CASSPPRSSYEQYF
V gene: TRBV7-2; J gene: TRBJ2-5; CDR3 length: 17; CDR3 protein: CASSYRVGGAVEETQYF